This TCR beta chain was documented in a study of cytomegalovirus exposure and HLA in healthy donors. Across the study: Some 85 million unique TCRs, all from HLA-typed donors, were included in an early release of the data.

The germline V gene encodes CDR1 MGHRA and CDR2 YSYEKL. The CDR3 contains 14 residues. V lost 4 bases to trimming and J lost 4 bases, with 14 bases between them. Study outcomes and limitations: The Asian-associated ancestry cluster reportedly had fewer N-insertions than the roughly 700-donor mean in a later analysis. Later on, an analysis showed TCR association rates differing by HLA locus, with DRB1 the most and HLA-C the fewest.

PCR involved 60 Vbeta and 13 Jbeta primers. The protocol was immunoSEQ multiplex PCR, while the TCRdb copy is restricted to in-frame clones and leaves out a portion. This sample yields 200,000 or so clones, of which more than 65% are seen a single time; roughly 1.6% belongs to the top ten. This clone occurred a few times. Its antigen is as yet unknown. Sequencing input: PBMCs. The sequence was collected from a man between 45 and 60 years old in good health and CMV-seronegative. The genes are TRBV4-1 and TRBJ2-7; the D is unclear. The CDR3 spells CASSPSTAVYEQYF. The CDR3 DNA sequence: TGCGCCAGCAGCCCCTCCACTGCCGTTTACGAGCAGTACTTC.